This T cell receptor beta chain appears in the sequencing data of a study of blood T cell repertoires in COVID-19. Study-wide background: Sample material is recorded as cDNA or gDNA derived from T cells, B-cell-depleted T cells, or PBMCs.

Recovered status in Cohort 3 required two negative PCRs, clearance, or symptom resolution. This CDR3 comprises 14 residues. V lost 3 bases and J lost 2; bases outside the gene matches: 1. Germline loops: CDR1 MNHEY, CDR2 SMNVEV (reference sequence). Repertoires were generated with immunoSEQ multiplex PCR, while TCRdb's copy carries only in-frame clones and drops some. This sample has 300,000 to 450,000 clones, with about 90% found just once. The specimen sequenced was PBMCs or T cells enriched from blood (not recorded which). The J gene is TRBJ2-1, the V gene TRBV27, with 7 bases fitting TRBD2. This TCR was sampled from a man aged 30 to 45 who had recovered from COVID-19. The CDR3 sequence is CASSFGGTYNEQFF. CDR3 bases: TGTGCCAGCAGTTTCGGGGGGACCTACAATGAGCAGTTCTTC.